The T cell receptor (beta chain) described here comes from a study of Ad26.COV2.S vaccination and SARS-CoV-2 variants. The CDR3 covers 17 residues. After removal of 4 bases from V and 1 base from J, the junction contained 6 bases not matched to a gene. Germline values: CDR1 SGDLS, CDR2 YYNGEE. Data came from immunoSEQ multiplex PCR; TCRdb stores just in-frame clones and leaves some out. The table has approximately 350,000 clones, roughly 91% seen once. Treatment noted: about 20 received Ad26.COV2.S at low or high dose, single or two shots; roughly five received placebo; per-sample allocation not given. Sampling was performed 63 days after the first vaccine or placebo injection.

The chain recombines TRBV9 with TRBJ2-5; 14 bases are a match to TRBD2. The sequence was collected from a person between 18 and 60 years old who received the Ad26.COV2.S COVID-19 vaccine or a placebo. The sample was peripheral blood, taken in a trial of Ad26.COV2.S vaccine versus placebo. In nucleotides, the CDR3 is TGTGCCAGCAGCTCGAGGACTAGCGGGGGGCTCCAAGAGACCCAGTACTTC. Protein: CASSSRTSGGLQETQYF.